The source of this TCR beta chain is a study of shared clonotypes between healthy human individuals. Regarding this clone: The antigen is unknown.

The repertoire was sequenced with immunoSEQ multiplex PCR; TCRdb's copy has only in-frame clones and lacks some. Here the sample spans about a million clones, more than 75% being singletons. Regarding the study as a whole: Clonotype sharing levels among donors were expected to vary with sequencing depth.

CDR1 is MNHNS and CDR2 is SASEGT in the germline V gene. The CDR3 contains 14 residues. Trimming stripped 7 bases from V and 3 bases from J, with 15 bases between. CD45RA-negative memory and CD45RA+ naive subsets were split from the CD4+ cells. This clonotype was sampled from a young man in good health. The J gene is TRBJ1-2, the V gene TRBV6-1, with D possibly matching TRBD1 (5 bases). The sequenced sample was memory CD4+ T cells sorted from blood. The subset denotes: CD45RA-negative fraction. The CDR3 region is CASTRTGVDYGYTF. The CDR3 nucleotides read TGTGCCAGCACCAGAACAGGCGTGGACTATGGCTACACCTTC.